This TCR beta chain was documented in a study of blood T cell repertoires in COVID-19. Whole-study context: Whether acute or convalescent, the COVID-19 samples came from the United States, Italy and Spain. PBMCs, B-cell-depleted T cells, or T cells provided the cDNA or gDNA that made up the material.

The CDR3 sequence is 15 residues long. V was clipped by 11 bases and J by 0 bases, with 17 bases between them. Germline values: CDR1 MNHEY, CDR2 SVGAGI. Study processing details: Amplification of reference gene primers provided the estimated nucleated cell counts. The repertoire was sequenced with immunoSEQ multiplex PCR; TCRdb's copy has only in-frame clones and lacks some. V and J calls and clone size are those listed in that table; D and trimming were worked out from the DNA. The data show more than 70,000 clones, around 86% seen once. The sequenced sample was peripheral blood. The source is a man aged 55 to 70 with acute or convalescent COVID-19. The chain couples TRBV6-5 to TRBJ1-5; D gene uncertain. The CDR3 DNA reads TGTGCCTCCTCCGAGGGCAGTTATAGCAATCAGCCCCAGCATTTT. It specifies CASSEGSYSNQPQHF.